One and the same sample provided the 15 T cell receptor beta chains below, sequenced in a study of CD8+ T cells in alopecia areata. Sequencing used cDNA as its template, made by extracting RNA and reverse transcribing it. The table came from immunoSEQ multiplex PCR; TCRdb's copy has only in-frame clones and leaves some out. The sample consists of roughly 120,000 clones, around two fifths of them appearing once. Source material: CD4+ T cells sorted from blood. The receptors were sampled from a human donor with alopecia areata.

The table lists this clone with a few counts. This chain connects TRBV29-1 to TRBJ1-1; perhaps TRBD1 as D (5 bases). Germline V CDR1 and CDR2: SQVTM, ANQGSEA. Trimming shortened V by 6 bases and J by 1 base, and 15 bases separated the two germline ends. The CDR3 spans 14 residues. CDR3 protein: CSVDSGHRNTEAFF. CDR3 bases: TGCAGCGTAGACTCAGGACACCGGAACACTGAAGCTTTCTTT.

V is TRBV29-1 and J is TRBJ1-1, with D possibly matching TRBD1 (6 bases). CDR1 and CDR2 from the germline V gene are SQVTM and ANQGSEA. The CDR3 consists of 15 residues. Written as DNA, the CDR3 is TGCGTCGCCAAAGGGACACTCTCCAGGGGCACTGAAGCTTTCTTT. Residues: CVAKGTLSRGTEAFF.

This clone was detected only a few times. Other DNA sequences in this specimen translate into the identical CDR3. The CDR3 protein is CASSEDSYNEQFF. The CDR3 DNA sequence: TGTGCCAGCAGTGAGGACAGCTACAATGAGCAGTTCTTC. The chain joins TRBV2 to TRBJ2-1; D perhaps matches TRBD1 (6 bases). Between the trimmed V and J ends, which lost 3 bases and 3 bases, there was a span of 6 bases. This CDR3 is 13 amino acids long. CDR1 SNHLY and CDR2 FYNNEI come from the germline V gene.

The chain uses TRBV7-8 and TRBJ1-1; D might be TRBD1 (6 bases). The V end was cut by 7 bases, the J end by 1 base, with 16 bases between. Germline V gene sequence: CDR1 SGHVS, CDR2 FQNEAQ. The CDR3 extends over 15 amino acids. The CDR3 region is CASIQERTANTEAFF. In DNA form, the CDR3 reads TGTGCCAGCATCCAAGAAAGGACAGCGAACACTGAAGCTTTCTTT.

The chain couples TRBV7-8 to TRBJ2-3, with 7 bases that match TRBD1. The CDR3 is 15 amino acids. The V and J ends lost 5 bases and 2 bases, in that order; junction bases with no gene match: 7. Germline CDR1 and CDR2: SGHVS and FQNEAQ. The CDR3 nucleotides read TGTGCCAGCAGCCCCTGGACAGGCTTCACAGATACGCAGTATTTT. Protein sequence: CASSPWTGFTDTQYF. The whole variable domain, remainder taken from reference TRBV7-8 and TRBJ2-3, is GAGVSQSPRYKVAKRGQDVALRCDPISGHVSLFWYQQALGQGPEFLTYFQNEAQLDKSGLPSDRFFAERPEGSVSTLKIQRTQQEDSAVYLCASSPWTGFTDTQYFGPGTRLTVL.

In this sample, this clone turned up a few times. The gene calls are TRBV14 and TRBJ1-2; D not certain. CDR3 length: 12 residues. V dropped 0 bases and J dropped 8 bases, with 7 bases sitting between them. Germline CDR1 and CDR2: SGHDN and FVKESK. CDR3 nucleotide sequence: TGTGCCAGCAGCCAAGACATCAGGGGCTACACCTTC. Protein sequence: CASSQDIRGYTF.

The chain links TRBV6-5 to TRBJ2-1; possible D gene TRBD1, 5 bases. The CDR3 extends over 15 amino acids. V was shortened by 2 bases and J by 4 bases, with 12 bases between the two germline ends. Germline V gives CDR1 MNHEY, CDR2 SVGAGI. The CDR3 region is CASSYGAGYYNEQFF. Written as DNA, the CDR3 is TGTGCCAGCAGTTACGGCGCAGGGTATTACAATGAGCAGTTCTTC.

This clone was recorded a few times. V gene TRBV29-1 combines with J gene TRBJ2-5; no reliable D call. V was clipped by 4 bases and J by 4 bases, with 7 bases between them. Germline V gene sequence: CDR1 SQVTM, CDR2 ANQGSEA. The CDR3 has 11 residues. The CDR3 coding sequence is TGCAGCGTTGCCAAGGGAGAGACCCAGTACTTC. Translated, it gives CSVAKGETQYF.

This clone was counted once. The chain employs TRBV30 and TRBJ1-1, with D tentatively TRBD1 (5 bases). The CDR3 extends over 15 amino acids. CDR1 GTSNPN and CDR2 SVGIG come from the germline V gene (reference sequence). Trimming removed 0 bases at V and 7 bases at J, with 18 bases between. CDR3 sequence: CAWSVGRAAPLEAFF. The CDR3 DNA follows: TGTGCCTGGAGTGTAGGCAGGGCTGCCCCACTTGAAGCTTTCTTT.

This clone was detected only a few times. This rearrangement joins TRBV7-2 to TRBJ1-2; D uncertain. The CDR3 has 15 amino acids. Germline V gene sequence: CDR1 SGHTA, CDR2 FQGNSA. Trimming pared 0 bases from V and 6 bases from J, leaving 14 bases between. CDR3 nucleotide sequence: TGTGCCAGCAGCTTAGCGAACGCTGGGGAGAATGGCTACACCTTC. Translation gives CASSLANAGENGYTF.

V and J are TRBV27 and TRBJ2-7; D might be TRBD1 (5 bases). The germline gives CDR1 MNHEY, CDR2 SMNVEV (reference sequence). V was clipped by 6 bases and J by 5 bases, with 26 bases between them. This CDR3 comprises 17 residues. CDR3 sequence (DNA): TGTGCCAGCAGCACAGCCGCTCAGGGAAGCTTTCGGGACGAGCAGTACTTC. It specifies CASSTAAQGSFRDEQYF.

This clone was picked up a small number of times. The V gene is TRBV7-9, the J gene TRBJ1-5; no firm D call. The CDR3 runs to 15 residues. V dropped 1 base and J dropped 7 bases, with 14 bases sitting between them. Per germline, CDR1 SEHNR and CDR2 FQNEAQ (reference sequence). CDR3 sequence (DNA): TGTGCCAGCAGCTTAGGTCGTCGTGGGGAACAGCCCCAGCATTTT. It yields the protein CASSLGRRGEQPQHF.

A few counts support this clone. The J gene is TRBJ1-2, the V gene TRBV14; no firm D call. Germline lookup yields CDR1 SGHDN and CDR2 FVKESK. The CDR3 sequence is 14 residues long. The V end lost 5 bases, the J end lost 1 base, and 11 bases lay between the germline ends. The CDR3, as DNA: TGTGCCAGCAGCGGACTGCCTTTTAACTATGGCTACACCTTC. It translates to CASSGLPFNYGYTF. The complete variable domain, with remaining parts taken from reference TRBV14 and TRBJ1-2, reads EAGVTQFPSHSVIEKGQTVTLRCDPISGHDNLYWYRRVMGKEIKFLLHFVKESKQDESGMPNNRFLAERTGGTYSTLKVQPAELEDSGVYFCASSGLPFNYGYTFGSGTRLTVV.

The V gene is TRBV7-2, the J gene TRBJ2-1, with 9 bases fitting TRBD1. The CDR3 extends over 14 amino acids. Germline trimming cut 3 bases from V and 5 bases from J; bases unmatched to any gene: 2. The germline gives CDR1 SGHTA, CDR2 FQGNSA. The chain's CDR3 is CASSFGQGNNEQFF. The CDR3 bases are TGTGCCAGCAGCTTCGGACAGGGGAACAATGAGCAGTTCTTC.

A few counts support this clone. The chain employs TRBV5-6 and TRBJ2-7; weak D call: TRBD1 (6 bases). This CDR3 contains 14 residues. V lost 9 bases and J lost 2, with 18 bases in between. The germline V gene encodes CDR1 SGHDT and CDR2 YYEEEE. This CDR3 reads CATERTGSAYEQYF. In DNA form, the CDR3 reads TGTGCCACGGAACGCACAGGGAGCGCCTACGAGCAGTACTTC.